This record concerns one TCR beta chain sequence. Measured with immunoSEQ multiplex PCR; TCRdb has only the in-frame clones, and not every one. The sample holds approximately 220,000 clones; roughly 91% are singletons and the top ten take 1%. The sample originates from a study of T cell responses to AZD1222 COVID-19 vaccine. Here the sequenced sample was peripheral blood, taken on day 0 of MenACWY control vaccination. This clonotype originated in an adult in good health.

The CDR3, as DNA: TGTGCCAGCAGTCGGGGGGGGCCCCTCACAGATACGCAGTATTTT. It yields the protein CASSRGGPLTDTQYF. The genes are TRBV7-9 and TRBJ2-3; 8 bases fit TRBD2. The CDR3 spans 15 residues. The V segment lost 6 bases and the J segment 2 bases; nucleotides outside the gene matches: 7. Germline CDR1 reads SEHNR; CDR2 reads FQNEAQ (reference sequence).